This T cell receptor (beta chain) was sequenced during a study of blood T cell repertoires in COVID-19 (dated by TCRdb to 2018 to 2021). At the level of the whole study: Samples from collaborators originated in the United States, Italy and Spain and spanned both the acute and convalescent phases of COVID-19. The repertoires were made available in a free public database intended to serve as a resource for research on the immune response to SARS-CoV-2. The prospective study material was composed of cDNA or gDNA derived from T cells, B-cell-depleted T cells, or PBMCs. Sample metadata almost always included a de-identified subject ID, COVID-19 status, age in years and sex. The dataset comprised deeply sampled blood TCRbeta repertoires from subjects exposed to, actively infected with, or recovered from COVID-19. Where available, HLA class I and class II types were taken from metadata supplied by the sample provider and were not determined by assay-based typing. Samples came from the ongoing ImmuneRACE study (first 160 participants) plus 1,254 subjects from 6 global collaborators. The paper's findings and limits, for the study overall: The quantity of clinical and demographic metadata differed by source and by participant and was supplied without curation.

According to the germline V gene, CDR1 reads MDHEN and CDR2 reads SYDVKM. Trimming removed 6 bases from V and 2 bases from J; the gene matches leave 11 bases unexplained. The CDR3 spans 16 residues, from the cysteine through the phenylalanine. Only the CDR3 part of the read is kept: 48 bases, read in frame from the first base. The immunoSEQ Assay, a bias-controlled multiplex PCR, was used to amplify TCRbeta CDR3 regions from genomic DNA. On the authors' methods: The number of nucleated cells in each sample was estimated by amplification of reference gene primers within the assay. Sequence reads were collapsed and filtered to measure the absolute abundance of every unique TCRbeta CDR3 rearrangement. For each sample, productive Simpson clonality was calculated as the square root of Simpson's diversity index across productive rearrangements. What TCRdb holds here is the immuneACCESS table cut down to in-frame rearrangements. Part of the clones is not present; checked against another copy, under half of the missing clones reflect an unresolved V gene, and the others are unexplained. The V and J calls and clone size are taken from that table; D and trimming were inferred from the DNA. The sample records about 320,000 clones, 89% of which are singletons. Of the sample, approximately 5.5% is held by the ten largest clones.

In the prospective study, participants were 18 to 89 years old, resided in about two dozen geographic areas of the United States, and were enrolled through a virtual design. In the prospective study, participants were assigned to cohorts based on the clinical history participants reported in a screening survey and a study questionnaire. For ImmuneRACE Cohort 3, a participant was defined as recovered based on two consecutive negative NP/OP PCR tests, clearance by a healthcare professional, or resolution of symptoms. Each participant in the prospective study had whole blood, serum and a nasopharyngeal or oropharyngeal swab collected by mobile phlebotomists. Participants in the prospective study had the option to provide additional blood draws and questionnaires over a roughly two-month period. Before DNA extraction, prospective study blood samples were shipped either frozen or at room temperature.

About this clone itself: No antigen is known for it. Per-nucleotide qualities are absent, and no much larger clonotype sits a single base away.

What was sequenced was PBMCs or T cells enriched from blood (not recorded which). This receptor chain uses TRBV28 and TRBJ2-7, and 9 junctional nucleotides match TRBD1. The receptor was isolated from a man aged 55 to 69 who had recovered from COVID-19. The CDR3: CASRAPLGQGTYEQYF. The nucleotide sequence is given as TGTGCCAGCAGAGCTCCGTTGGGACAGGGTACCTACGAGCAGTACTTC.